Listed below are T cell receptor beta chains from one sample, sequenced in a study of OX40 agonist ivuxolimab in advanced cancers. Using immunoSEQ multiplex PCR, the repertoire was profiled, and TCRdb retains in-frame clones only, with some absent. The top ten clones hold around 25% of a sample with 15,000 to 20,000 clones, 80% of them seen once. This material consisted of CD4+ or CD8+ T cells sorted from blood, taken in a trial of the OX40 agonist ivuxolimab. The receptors shown here come from an adult with an advanced solid tumor such as melanoma, head and neck, liver or kidney cancer. Both conserved end residues are part of each CDR3. Fields, in order: CDR3 DNA, CDR3 protein, V gene, clone size, J gene, D gene, CDR3 length. The D gene is left open where the match is weak. Size is omitted from some rows. Given values are once, few, many or a class for expanded clones.

TGTGCCAGCGGCCCTGAAGGCAATCAGCCCCAGCATTTT CASGPEGNQPQHF TRBV25-1 - TRBJ1-5 - 13
TGCGCCAGCAGCTTGGACGGGTTTTACGAGCAGTACTTC CASSLDGFYEQYF TRBV5-1 - TRBJ2-7 - 13
TGTGCCAGCAGCTTATGGGCAGGGGAAAACACCGGGGAGCTGTTTTTT CASSLWAGENTGELFF TRBV11-3 - TRBJ2-2 - 16
TGTGCCAGCAGCCCTAGGCCCCAAGAGACCCAGTACTTC CASSPRPQETQYF TRBV9 - TRBJ2-5 - 13
TGTGCCAGCAGTGCCTCCCTGGGTCGCGGCTACACCTTC CASSASLGRGYTF TRBV6-6 - TRBJ1-2 - 13
TGTGCCAGCAGTGGAGGACGGAGCTCTGGGGCCAACGTCCTGACTTTC CASSGGRSSGANVLTF TRBV2 many TRBJ2-6 - 16
TGTGCCAGCAGCGCATTAACAGGGAGTGGAAGCAATCAGCCCCAGCATTTT CASSALTGSGSNQPQHF TRBV7-2 - TRBJ1-5 - 17
TGTGCCAGCAGCTTACAGGGCCGGGAGCAGTTCTTC CASSLQGREQFF TRBV5-6 - TRBJ2-1 - 12
TGTGCCAGCAGCTCCGGGACAGGGGACACCGGGGAGCTGTTTTTT CASSSGTGDTGELFF TRBV7-9 - TRBJ2-2 TRBD1 15
TGTGCCAGCTCACGGGGGGACGGTGACCCCTACGAGCAGTACTTC CASSRGDGDPYEQYF TRBV18 - TRBJ2-7 - 15
TGTGCCACCAGCAGAGTCGGAACAGGGAAATACGAGCAGTACTTC CATSRVGTGKYEQYF TRBV15 - TRBJ2-7 - 15
TGTGCCAGCAGCTTAGCGGGAGAGGGGGAGACCCAGTACTTC CASSLAGEGETQYF TRBV7-9 - TRBJ2-5 - 14
TGTGCCAGCAGTGAAGCGCTTTACCCACCGACAGGGGGCCATCAGCCCCAGCATTTT CASSEALYPPTGGHQPQHF TRBV6-1 - TRBJ1-5 TRBD1 19
TGTGCCAGCAGCTTGACAGGGCCAGTTTCCTACGAGCAGTACTTC CASSLTGPVSYEQYF TRBV7-3 - TRBJ2-7 TRBD1 15
TGTGCCAGCAGTCCTTGGCAAGACGGGGATTCACCCCTCCACTTT CASSPWQDGDSPLHF TRBV6-1 few TRBJ1-6 - 15
TGTGCCAGCAGTGAAGACGGGACAGGGTCGATAGAGCAGTACTTC CASSEDGTGSIEQYF TRBV2 few TRBJ2-7 TRBD1 15
TGTGCCAGCAGAAGACAACGAGGCTACGAGCAGTACTTC CASRRQRGYEQYF TRBV11-1 - TRBJ2-7 - 13
TGTGCCAGCAGCTTGTCAGGGGGCGTCCCAGATACGCAGTATTTT CASSLSGGVPDTQYF TRBV5-8 - TRBJ2-3 TRBD1 15
TGTGCCAGCAGCTTAGAAGTCTCCTACGAGCAGTACTTC CASSLEVSYEQYF TRBV7-6 - TRBJ2-7 - 13
TGTGCCAGCAGCAAAGTCCGAACTAGCGGGAGGTCTCATGAGCAGTTCTTC CASSKVRTSGRSHEQFF TRBV21-1 - TRBJ2-1 - 17
TGCGCGATCGCACAAAGTCGGGCCAACGTCCTGACTTTC CAIAQSRANVLTF TRBV10-1 - TRBJ2-6 - 13
TGTGCCAGCAGCCCCCCCGGGGGGTTATTGTATGGCTACACCTTC CASSPPGGLLYGYTF TRBV7-9 - TRBJ1-2 - 15